The clone carrying this T cell receptor (beta chain) was found many times. The target antigen is unknown. These data come from a study of T-cell reconstitution after alpha-beta-depleted transplantation in children. Study-wide points: There were reportedly several hundred expanded graft clones from which alpha-beta T cells came about two months after transplant. From newly produced T cells came most of the T-cell counts and diversity one year after transplant.

Germline V gene lookup returns CDR1 MDHEN and CDR2 SYDVKM. Between the trimmed V and J ends, which lost 6 bases and 3 bases, there was a span of 8 bases. The CDR3 contains 12 residues. Unique molecular identifiers were used in preparing the TCRbeta library. From the PCR reads, TCRdb called clonotypes with MiXCR, one entry per CDR3 protein. Among about 300,000 distinct CDR3 sequences, nearly 8% were seen once, and the ten largest hold about 9.3%. The sequence derives from a female patient aged 2-9 years who had a stem cell transplant for Fanconi anemia, so the T cells may come from the graft donor. This specimen consisted of peripheral blood, obtained 360 days after TCRalphabeta/CD19-depleted stem cell transplant. The chain is built from TRBV28 and TRBJ1-1; maybe TRBD1 (6 bases). CDR3 DNA sequence: TGTGCCAGCAGAGGACAGTACACTGAAGCTTTCTTT. Translated: CASRGQYTEAFF.